The rows below give T cell receptor beta chains drawn from one sample of a study of T cell responses to AZD1222 COVID-19 vaccine. The assay was immunoSEQ multiplex PCR, and TCRdb's table has in-frame clones only and misses some. The table lists 110,000 to 150,000 clones, 80% to 90% of them singletons, with around 8% in the top ten. The input for sequencing was peripheral blood, taken on day 0 of AZD1222 vaccination. These receptors originate from an adult in good health. CDR3s leave out the opening cysteine and the closing phenylalanine or tryptophan. The order of the fields is clone size, CDR3 length, V gene, CDR3 protein. Clone sizes are given selectively: once, few, many, or a class where the clone is expanded.

clone_size: -; cdr3_length: 9; v_call: TRBV19; cdr3_aa: ASSIQETQY
clone_size: -; cdr3_length: 11; v_call: TRBV3-1/TRBV3-2; cdr3_aa: ASSQGQFYGYT
clone_size: -; cdr3_length: 14; v_call: TRBV5-4; cdr3_aa: ASSSPSGQVAYEQY
clone_size: -; cdr3_length: 17; v_call: TRBV28; cdr3_aa: ASSFSPVTSGVSTDTQY
clone_size: -; cdr3_length: 10; v_call: TRBV29-1; cdr3_aa: SVGLSGNTIY
clone_size: once; cdr3_length: 14; v_call: TRBV19; cdr3_aa: ASTGGDTSPGNTIY
clone_size: -; cdr3_length: 13; v_call: TRBV15; cdr3_aa: ATSPRGEGRDGYT
clone_size: -; cdr3_length: 12; v_call: TRBV6-5; cdr3_aa: ASSYGTGVYGYT
clone_size: -; cdr3_length: 12; v_call: TRBV3-1/TRBV3-2; cdr3_aa: ASSQLEGNYGYT
clone_size: -; cdr3_length: 14; v_call: TRBV4-2; cdr3_aa: ASSQGSGGPSDTQY
clone_size: -; cdr3_length: 11; v_call: TRBV27; cdr3_aa: ASSSQEEDTQY
clone_size: -; cdr3_length: 13; v_call: TRBV27; cdr3_aa: ASSSHPGRQGTQY
clone_size: -; cdr3_length: 12; v_call: TRBV7-2; cdr3_aa: ASSSGQWAGELF
clone_size: -; cdr3_length: 10; v_call: TRBV7-9; cdr3_aa: ASSPWQETQY
clone_size: few; cdr3_length: 12; v_call: TRBV10-3; cdr3_aa: AISGRKANSPLH
clone_size: -; cdr3_length: 14; v_call: TRBV3-1/TRBV3-2; cdr3_aa: ASSPSQGTLNTEAF
clone_size: -; cdr3_length: 15; v_call: TRBV4-2; cdr3_aa: ASSHGGGLAGDQPQH
clone_size: once; cdr3_length: 13; v_call: TRBV5-4; cdr3_aa: ASSSAGTGDNEQF
clone_size: -; cdr3_length: 13; v_call: TRBV5-1; cdr3_aa: ASSSTSGSWDEQF
clone_size: -; cdr3_length: 13; v_call: TRBV30; cdr3_aa: AWSEGQGATGELF
clone_size: -; cdr3_length: 17; v_call: TRBV4-1; cdr3_aa: ASSQSVLAGALNTGELF
clone_size: -; cdr3_length: 12; v_call: TRBV29-1; cdr3_aa: SVARTGFVDEQF
clone_size: -; cdr3_length: 13; v_call: TRBV28; cdr3_aa: ASSLPSAKGYEQY
clone_size: -; cdr3_length: 14; v_call: TRBV6-5; cdr3_aa: ASSSPGQASTDTQY
clone_size: -; cdr3_length: 12; v_call: TRBV5-1; cdr3_aa: ASSYQGGQETQY
clone_size: -; cdr3_length: 11; v_call: TRBV6-5; cdr3_aa: ASSYMGGSPLH
clone_size: -; cdr3_length: 13; v_call: TRBV3-1/TRBV3-2; cdr3_aa: ASSQAGRPNTEAF
clone_size: -; cdr3_length: 11; v_call: TRBV5-1; cdr3_aa: ASSLRDREPQY
clone_size: -; cdr3_length: 12; v_call: TRBV5-6; cdr3_aa: ASSLEGRNTEAF
clone_size: -; cdr3_length: 15; v_call: TRBV7-9; cdr3_aa: ASRAPWGQGIGGELF
clone_size: -; cdr3_length: 13; v_call: TRBV13; cdr3_aa: ASSSGLAGGSEQF
clone_size: -; cdr3_length: 12; v_call: TRBV10-3; cdr3_aa: AIRDRDSYNEQF
clone_size: -; cdr3_length: 10; v_call: TRBV12-3/TRBV12-4; cdr3_aa: ASSPLRGQQY
clone_size: -; cdr3_length: 12; v_call: TRBV3-1/TRBV3-2; cdr3_aa: ASSQASGAYEQY
clone_size: -; cdr3_length: 13; v_call: TRBV6-5; cdr3_aa: ASSLDLLSYNEQF
clone_size: -; cdr3_length: 14; v_call: TRBV4-1; cdr3_aa: ASSLQNRGTPGELF
clone_size: -; cdr3_length: 15; v_call: TRBV6-1; cdr3_aa: ASSEAIRDWVNTEAF
clone_size: few; cdr3_length: 14; v_call: TRBV7-8; cdr3_aa: ASSQALSGRTDTQY
clone_size: -; cdr3_length: 11; v_call: TRBV12-3/TRBV12-4; cdr3_aa: ASSRGTATEAF
clone_size: -; cdr3_length: 10; v_call: TRBV4-2; cdr3_aa: ASSQDRQEQF
clone_size: -; cdr3_length: 11; v_call: TRBV18; cdr3_aa: ASSPGTRETQY
clone_size: -; cdr3_length: 11; v_call: TRBV6-5; cdr3_aa: ASSRGSGNTIY
clone_size: once; cdr3_length: 14; v_call: TRBV28; cdr3_aa: ASSQGLAGVSYEQY
clone_size: -; cdr3_length: 11; v_call: TRBV24-1; cdr3_aa: ATSDPYLETQY
clone_size: -; cdr3_length: 14; v_call: TRBV27; cdr3_aa: ASSSTSESLTMVYT
clone_size: few; cdr3_length: 12; v_call: TRBV18; cdr3_aa: ASSPLGDGGEQY
clone_size: -; cdr3_length: 13; v_call: TRBV3-1/TRBV3-2; cdr3_aa: ASSTGGQGNTEAF
clone_size: -; cdr3_length: 12; v_call: TRBV9; cdr3_aa: ASSLGGVNYEQY
clone_size: few; cdr3_length: 13; v_call: TRBV6-5; cdr3_aa: ASSYSTIPNTEAF
clone_size: few; cdr3_length: 13; v_call: TRBV27; cdr3_aa: ASSALGSSYNEQF
clone_size: -; cdr3_length: 12; v_call: TRBV23-1; cdr3_aa: ATLQTATYNEQF
clone_size: -; cdr3_length: 10; v_call: TRBV7-2; cdr3_aa: ASSSPNEPQH
clone_size: -; cdr3_length: 13; v_call: TRBV2; cdr3_aa: ASSIAGGGGETQY
clone_size: -; cdr3_length: 11; v_call: TRBV5-1; cdr3_aa: ASSAPDAYEQY
clone_size: -; cdr3_length: 13; v_call: TRBV6-5; cdr3_aa: ASRTTGGSQETQY